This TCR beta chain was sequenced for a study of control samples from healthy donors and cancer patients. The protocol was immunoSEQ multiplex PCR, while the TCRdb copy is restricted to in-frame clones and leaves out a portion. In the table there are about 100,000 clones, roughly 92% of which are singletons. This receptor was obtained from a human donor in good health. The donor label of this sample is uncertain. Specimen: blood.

CDR3 nucleotides: TGTGCCAGCAGCAACTATGGGATTCAGTACTTC. Residues: CASSNYGIQYF. The chain carries TRBV27 and TRBJ2-4; D is unresolved. Trimming left V 6 bases short and J 10 bases short, with 10 bases between. The CDR3 length is 11 residues. Germline assignment: CDR1 MNHEY and CDR2 SMNVEV (reference sequence).